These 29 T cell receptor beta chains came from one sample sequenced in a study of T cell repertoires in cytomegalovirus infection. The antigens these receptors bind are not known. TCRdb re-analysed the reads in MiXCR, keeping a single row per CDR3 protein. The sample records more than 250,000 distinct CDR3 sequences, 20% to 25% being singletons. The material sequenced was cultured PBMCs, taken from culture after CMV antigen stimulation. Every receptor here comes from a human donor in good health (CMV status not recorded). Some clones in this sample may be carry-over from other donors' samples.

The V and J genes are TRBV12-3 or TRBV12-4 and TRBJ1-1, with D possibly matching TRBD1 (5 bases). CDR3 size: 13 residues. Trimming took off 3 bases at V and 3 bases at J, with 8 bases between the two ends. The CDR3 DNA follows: TGTGCCAGCAGTTTGTTACAGGACACTGAAGCTTTCTTT. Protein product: CASSLLQDTEAFF.

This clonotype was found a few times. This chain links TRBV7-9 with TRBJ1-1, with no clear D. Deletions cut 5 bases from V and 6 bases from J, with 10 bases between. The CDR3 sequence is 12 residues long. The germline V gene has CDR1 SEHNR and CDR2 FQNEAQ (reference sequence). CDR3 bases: TGTGCCAGCAGCCCTCGACTCTCTGAAGCTTTCTTT. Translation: CASSPRLSEAFF.

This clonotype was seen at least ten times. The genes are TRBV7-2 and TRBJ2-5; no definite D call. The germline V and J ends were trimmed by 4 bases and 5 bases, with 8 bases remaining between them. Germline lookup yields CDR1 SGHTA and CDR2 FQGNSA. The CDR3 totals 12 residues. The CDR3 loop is CASSSGWETQYF. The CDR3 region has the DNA TGTGCCAGCAGCTCCGGGTGGGAGACCCAGTACTTC.

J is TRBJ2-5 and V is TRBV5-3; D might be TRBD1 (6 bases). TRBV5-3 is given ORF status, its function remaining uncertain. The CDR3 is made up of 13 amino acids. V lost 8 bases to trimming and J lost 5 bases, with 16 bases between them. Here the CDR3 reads CASILDRFETQYF. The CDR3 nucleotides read TGTGCCAGCATCCTAGACAGGTTCGAGACCCAGTACTTC.

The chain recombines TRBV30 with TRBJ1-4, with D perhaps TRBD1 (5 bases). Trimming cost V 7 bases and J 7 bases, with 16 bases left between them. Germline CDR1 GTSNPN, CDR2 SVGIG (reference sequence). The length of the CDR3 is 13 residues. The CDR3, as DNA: TGTGCCTATGGGTCGGGGCTGAGTGAAAAACTGTTTTTT. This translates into CAYGSGLSEKLFF.

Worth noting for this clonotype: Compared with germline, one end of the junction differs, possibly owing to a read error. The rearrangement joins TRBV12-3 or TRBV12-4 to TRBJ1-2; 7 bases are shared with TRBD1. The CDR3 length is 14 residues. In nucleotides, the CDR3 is TGTGCCAGCATTTTAACAGGGGCTCTCTATGGCTACACCTTC. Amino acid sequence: CASILTGALYGYTF.

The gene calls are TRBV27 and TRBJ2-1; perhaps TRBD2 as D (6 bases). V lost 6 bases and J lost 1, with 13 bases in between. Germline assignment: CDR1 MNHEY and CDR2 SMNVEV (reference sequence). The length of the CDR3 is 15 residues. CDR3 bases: TGTGCCAGCAGAGTCGGGAGTGGGTCCTACAATGAGCAGTTCTTC. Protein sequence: CASRVGSGSYNEQFF.

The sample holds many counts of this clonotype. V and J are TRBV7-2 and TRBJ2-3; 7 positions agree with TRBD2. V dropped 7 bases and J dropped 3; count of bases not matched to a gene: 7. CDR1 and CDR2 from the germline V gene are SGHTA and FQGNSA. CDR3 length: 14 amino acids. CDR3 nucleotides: TGTGCCAGCACCCTCGCGGGAGTAACAGATACGCAGTATTTT. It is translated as CASTLAGVTDTQYF.

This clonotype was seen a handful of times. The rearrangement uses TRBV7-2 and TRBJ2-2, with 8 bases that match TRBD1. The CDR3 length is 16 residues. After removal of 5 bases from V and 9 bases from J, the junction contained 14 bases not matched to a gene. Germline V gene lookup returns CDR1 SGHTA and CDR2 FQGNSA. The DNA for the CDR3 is TGTGCCAGCAGCGAGAAGACAGGGACAGGTGACCGGGAGCTGTTTTTT. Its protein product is CASSEKTGTGDRELFF.

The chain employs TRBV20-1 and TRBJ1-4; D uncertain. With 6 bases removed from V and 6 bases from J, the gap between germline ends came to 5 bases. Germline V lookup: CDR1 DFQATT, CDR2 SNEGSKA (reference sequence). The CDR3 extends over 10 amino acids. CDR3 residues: CSAKHEKLFF. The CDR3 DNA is TGCAGTGCCAAACATGAAAAACTGTTTTTT.

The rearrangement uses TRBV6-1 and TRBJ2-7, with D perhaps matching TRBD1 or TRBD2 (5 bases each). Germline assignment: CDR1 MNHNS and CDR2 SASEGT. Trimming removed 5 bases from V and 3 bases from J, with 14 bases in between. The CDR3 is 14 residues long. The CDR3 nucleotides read TGTGCCAGCAGTCTCACGGGACGGAACTACGAGCAGTACTTC. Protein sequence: CASSLTGRNYEQYF.

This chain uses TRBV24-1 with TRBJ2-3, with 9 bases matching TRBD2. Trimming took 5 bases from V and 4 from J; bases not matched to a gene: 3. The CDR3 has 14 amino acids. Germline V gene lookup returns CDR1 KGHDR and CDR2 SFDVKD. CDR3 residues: CATSVSGSADTQYF. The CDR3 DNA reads TGTGCCACCAGTGTTAGCGGGAGTGCAGATACGCAGTATTTT.

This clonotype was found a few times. CDR3 region: CASSYATGERAQHF. Here the CDR3 DNA reads TGTGCCAGCAGTTACGCGACAGGAGAGAGGGCCCAGCATTTT. The V and J genes are TRBV6-2 or TRBV6-3 and TRBJ1-5; possible D gene TRBD1, 6 bases. Per germline, CDR1 MNHEY and CDR2 SVGEGT. V dropped 2 bases and J dropped 11 bases, with 16 bases sitting between them. The CDR3 runs 14 residues.

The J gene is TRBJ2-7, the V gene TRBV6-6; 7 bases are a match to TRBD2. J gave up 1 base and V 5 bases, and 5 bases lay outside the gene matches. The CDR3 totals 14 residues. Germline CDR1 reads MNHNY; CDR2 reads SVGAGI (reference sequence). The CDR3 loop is CASSHAGDSYEQYF. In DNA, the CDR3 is TGTGCCAGCAGTCACGCGGGGGATTCCTACGAGCAGTACTTC.

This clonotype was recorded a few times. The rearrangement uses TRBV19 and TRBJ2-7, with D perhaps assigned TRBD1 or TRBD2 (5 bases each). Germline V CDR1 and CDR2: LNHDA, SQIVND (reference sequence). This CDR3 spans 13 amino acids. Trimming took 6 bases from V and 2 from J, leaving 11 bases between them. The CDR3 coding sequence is TGTGCCAGTAGGAACGGGGCGGCCTACGAGCAGTACTTC. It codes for CASRNGAAYEQYF. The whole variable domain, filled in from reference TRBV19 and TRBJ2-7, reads DGGITQSPKYLFRKEGQNVTLSCEQNLNHDAMYWYRQDPGQGLRLIYYSQIVNDFQKGDIAEGYSVSREKKESFPLTVTSAQKNPTAFYLCASRNGAAYEQYFGPGTRLTVT.

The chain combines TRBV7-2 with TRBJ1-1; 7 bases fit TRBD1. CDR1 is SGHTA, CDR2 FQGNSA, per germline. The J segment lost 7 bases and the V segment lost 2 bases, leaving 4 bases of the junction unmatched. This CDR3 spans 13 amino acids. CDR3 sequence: CASSLRQGREAFF. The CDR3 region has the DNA TGTGCCAGCAGCTTACGACAGGGACGTGAAGCTTTCTTT.

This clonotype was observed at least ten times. This CDR3 reads CASSIAVGAEQYV. CDR3 coding DNA: TGTGCCAGTAGTATTGCGGTAGGGGCCGAGCAGTACGTC. The chain carries TRBV19 and TRBJ2-7; D might be TRBD1 (5 bases). Trimming took 3 bases from V and 6 from J, leaving 12 bases between them. The CDR3 sequence is 13 residues long. The germline V gene has CDR1 LNHDA and CDR2 SQIVND (reference sequence).

The CDR3 region has the DNA TGTGCCAGCAGTTCCGGGACAGGGGGCAAAGAGCAGTACTTC. Its translation is CASSSGTGGKEQYF. The genes are TRBV6-1 and TRBJ2-7; 12 positions agree with TRBD1. The CDR3 loop spans 14 amino acids. Germline V gene lookup returns CDR1 MNHNS and CDR2 SASEGT. With V trimmed by 5 bases and J by 7 bases, 6 bases remained unmatched.

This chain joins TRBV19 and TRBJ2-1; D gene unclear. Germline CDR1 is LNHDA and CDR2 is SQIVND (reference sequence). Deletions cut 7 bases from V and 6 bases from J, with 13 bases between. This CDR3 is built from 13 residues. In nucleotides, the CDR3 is TGTGCCAGTATAGGGTTTCTCCCCAATGAGCAGTTCTTC. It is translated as CASIGFLPNEQFF. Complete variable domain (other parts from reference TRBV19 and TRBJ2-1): DGGITQSPKYLFRKEGQNVTLSCEQNLNHDAMYWYRQDPGQGLRLIYYSQIVNDFQKGDIAEGYSVSREKKESFPLTVTSAQKNPTAFYLCASIGFLPNEQFFGPGTRLTVL.

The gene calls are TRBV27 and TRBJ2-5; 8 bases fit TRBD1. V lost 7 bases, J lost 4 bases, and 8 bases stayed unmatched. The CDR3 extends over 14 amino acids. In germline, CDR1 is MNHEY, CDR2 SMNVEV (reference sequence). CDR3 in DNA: TGTGCCAGCACCCCAGGGGGCCCACGAGAGACCCAGTACTTC. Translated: CASTPGGPRETQYF.

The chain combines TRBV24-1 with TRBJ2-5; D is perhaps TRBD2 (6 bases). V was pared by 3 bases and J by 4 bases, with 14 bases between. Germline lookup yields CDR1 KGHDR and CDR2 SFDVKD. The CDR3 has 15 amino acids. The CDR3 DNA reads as TGTGCCACCAGTGATGTGGGGGAGGTTTTAGAGACCCAGTACTTC. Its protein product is CATSDVGEVLETQYF.

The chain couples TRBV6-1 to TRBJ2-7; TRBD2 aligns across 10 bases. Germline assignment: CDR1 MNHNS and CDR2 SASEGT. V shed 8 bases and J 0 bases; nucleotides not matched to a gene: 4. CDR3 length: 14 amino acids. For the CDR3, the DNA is TGTGCCAGCGGAACTAGCGGGAACTCCTACGAGCAGTACGTC. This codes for CASGTSGNSYEQYV.

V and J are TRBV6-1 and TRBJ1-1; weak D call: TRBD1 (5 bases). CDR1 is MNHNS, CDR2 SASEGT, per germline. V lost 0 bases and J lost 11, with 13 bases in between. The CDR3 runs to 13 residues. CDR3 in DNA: TGTGCCAGCAGTGAAGCAGGCAGGGTTTGGGCTTTCTTT. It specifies CASSEAGRVWAFF.

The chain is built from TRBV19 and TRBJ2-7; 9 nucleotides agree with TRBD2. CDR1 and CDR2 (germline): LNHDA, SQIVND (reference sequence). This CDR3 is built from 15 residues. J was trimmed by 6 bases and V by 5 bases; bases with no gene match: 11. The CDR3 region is CASSAVAGVLSEQYF. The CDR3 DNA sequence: TGTGCCAGTAGTGCCGTAGCGGGAGTTTTGAGCGAGCAGTACTTC. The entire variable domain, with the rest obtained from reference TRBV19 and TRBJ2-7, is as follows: DGGITQSPKYLFRKEGQNVTLSCEQNLNHDAMYWYRQDPGQGLRLIYYSQIVNDFQKGDIAEGYSVSREKKESFPLTVTSAQKNPTAFYLCASSAVAGVLSEQYFGPGTRLTVT.

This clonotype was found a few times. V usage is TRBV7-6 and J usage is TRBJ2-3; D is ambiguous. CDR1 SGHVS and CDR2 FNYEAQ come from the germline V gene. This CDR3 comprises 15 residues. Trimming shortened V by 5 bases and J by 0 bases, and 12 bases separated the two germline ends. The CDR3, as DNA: TGTGCCAGCAGCCAGACCCGGATTAGCACAGATACGCAGTATTTT. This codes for CASSQTRISTDTQYF.

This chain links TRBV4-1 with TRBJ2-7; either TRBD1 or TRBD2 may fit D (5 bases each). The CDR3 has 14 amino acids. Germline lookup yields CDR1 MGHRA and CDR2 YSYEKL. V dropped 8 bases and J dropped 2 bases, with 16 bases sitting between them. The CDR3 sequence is CASPARDGPYEQYF. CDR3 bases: TGCGCCAGCCCGGCCCGGGACGGACCCTACGAGCAGTACTTC.

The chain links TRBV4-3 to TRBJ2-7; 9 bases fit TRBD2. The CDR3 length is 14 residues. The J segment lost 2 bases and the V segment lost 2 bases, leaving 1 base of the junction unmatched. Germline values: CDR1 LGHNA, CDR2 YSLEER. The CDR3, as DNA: TGCGCCAGCAGCCAATTAGCGGGAGCCTACGAGCAGTACTTC. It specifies CASSQLAGAYEQYF.

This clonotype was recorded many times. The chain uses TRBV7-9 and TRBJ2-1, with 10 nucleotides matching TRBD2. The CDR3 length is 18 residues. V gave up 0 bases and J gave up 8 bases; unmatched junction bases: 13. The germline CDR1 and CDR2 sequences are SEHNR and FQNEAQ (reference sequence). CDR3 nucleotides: TGTGCCAGCAGCTTAGCGTGGTCGGGTAGCGGGAGGTCTTATGAGCAGTTCTTC. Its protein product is CASSLAWSGSGRSYEQFF.

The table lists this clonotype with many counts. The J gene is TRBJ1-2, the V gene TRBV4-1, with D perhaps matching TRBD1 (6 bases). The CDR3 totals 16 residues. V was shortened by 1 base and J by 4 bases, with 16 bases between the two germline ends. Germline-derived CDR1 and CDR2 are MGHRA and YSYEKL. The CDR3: CASSQVVSGTSYGYTF. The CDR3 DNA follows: TGCGCCAGCAGCCAAGTGGTTTCCGGGACATCCTATGGCTACACCTTC.